One and the same sample provided the 22 T cell receptor beta chains below, sequenced in a study of blood T cells in healthy people across ages. Together with a sample-barcoded 5' primer, a J-beta primer mix was included in a second PCR lasting 7 to 11 cycles. TCRdb independently ran MiXCR on the 5' RACE reads; one entry per CDR3 protein. The sample holds 1.2 million to 1.5 million distinct CDR3 sequences, about 40% seen once. The sample taken for sequencing was blood. Source of these receptors: a woman aged 18-29 years in good health.

The V and J genes are TRBV9 and TRBJ2-1, with 8 positions matching TRBD1. Germline V CDR1 and CDR2: SGDLS, YYNGEE. The V segment lost 4 bases and the J segment 5 bases; nucleotides outside the gene matches: 8. The CDR3 loop spans 15 amino acids. This CDR3 reads CASSQGGQADNEQFF. CDR3 in DNA: TGTGCCAGCAGCCAGGGGGGACAGGCCGACAATGAGCAGTTCTTC.

The chain recombines TRBV6-5 with TRBJ1-1; a possible D gene is TRBD1 (6 bases). CDR1 is MNHEY, CDR2 SVGAGI, per germline. This CDR3 contains 14 residues. The V gene lost 7 bases and the J gene lost 6 bases, with 18 bases spanning the gap. The CDR3 sequence is CASTIGQGFSEAFF. CDR3 nucleotide sequence: TGTGCCAGCACGATTGGTCAGGGGTTCTCTGAAGCTTTCTTT.

This clonotype was seen more than once but under ten times. The chain is built from TRBV29-1 and TRBJ2-2; TRBD1 agrees at 9 bases. Trimming removed 7 bases from V and 6 bases from J; junction bases left unmatched: 9. CDR3 length: 14 residues. Germline values: CDR1 SQVTM, CDR2 ANQGSEA. This CDR3 is CSARGTGPSGELFF. The CDR3 coding sequence is TGCAGCGCTAGAGGGACAGGGCCGTCCGGGGAGCTGTTTTTT.

This clonotype was seen only a few times. The chain employs TRBV12-5 and TRBJ2-3, with D unclear. The CDR3 runs 14 residues. Trimming left V 6 bases short and J 4 bases short, with 14 bases between. The germline CDR1 and CDR2 sequences are LGHNT and FRNRAP. The CDR3 sequence is CASGPPGVADTQYF. CDR3 nucleotide sequence: TGTGCTAGTGGCCCGCCTGGGGTGGCAGATACGCAGTATTTT.

This clonotype was recorded only once. This rearrangement joins TRBV12-3 or TRBV12-4 to TRBJ1-1, with 8 bases lining up with TRBD1. The V and J ends lost 6 bases and 10 bases, in that order; junction bases with no gene match: 7. The CDR3 is 12 amino acids. The CDR3 nucleotides are TGTGCCAGCAGACAAACCGACAGGGGAGCTTTCTTT. Protein product: CASRQTDRGAFF.

The genes are TRBV3-1 and TRBJ2-1; 9 nucleotides match TRBD2. The CDR3 has 17 amino acids. Unmatched junction bases numbered 5, after V lost 0 bases and J lost 2 bases. Germline CDR1 is LGHDT and CDR2 is YNNKEL (reference sequence). The CDR3 loop reads CASSQDETSGPYNEQFF. CDR3 in DNA: TGTGCCAGCAGCCAAGATGAGACTAGCGGTCCCTACAATGAGCAGTTCTTC.

As regards this clonotype: Its ends do not fully match the called genes, so a read error is possible. The chain employs TRBV24-1 and TRBJ2-2; 9 bases are a match to TRBD2. Germline lookup yields CDR1 KGHDR and CDR2 SFDVKD. CDR3 length: 17 residues. The CDR3 DNA is TGTGCCACCAGTGAAACCGCTAGCGGGATAAACACCGGGGAGTTGTTTTTT. This encodes CATSETASGINTGELFF.

This clonotype has just one count. This rearrangement joins TRBV20-1 to TRBJ2-7; 7 bases agree with TRBD2. Gene TRBJ2-5 matches the end of the DNA better, so the J call may be wrong. This CDR3 is built from 14 residues. Per germline, CDR1 DFQATT and CDR2 SNEGSKA (reference sequence). CDR3 residues: CSASPWEGVKTQYF. DNA for the CDR3: TGCAGTGCTAGTCCGTGGGAGGGCGTGAAGACCCAGTACTTC.

A remark on this clonotype: A single base separates this from a much larger clone, so it may be a read error. V is TRBV7-2 and J is TRBJ2-1, with D possibly being TRBD1 (6 bases). Trimming stripped 4 bases from V and 7 bases from J, with 11 bases between. Per the germline V gene, CDR1 is SGHTA and CDR2 is FQGNSA. This CDR3 is built from 13 residues. This CDR3 reads CASSCKGGNEQFF. The CDR3 DNA is TGTGCCAGCAGCTGTAAAGGGGGTAATGAGCAGTTCTTC.

This clonotype has only a few counts. This chain links TRBV25-1 with TRBJ2-7, with a weak D call TRBD2 (5 bases). This CDR3 comprises 14 residues. V lost 3 bases and J 3 bases, leaving 12 bases between the germline ends. Germline V gene sequence: CDR1 MGHDK, CDR2 SYGVNS. CDR3 nucleotide sequence: TGTGCCAGCAGTGACGCTTCCGGGGACTACGAGCAGTACTTC. It yields the protein CASSDASGDYEQYF.

The chain joins TRBV5-1 to TRBJ1-1; no clear D gene. V dropped 1 base and J dropped 1 base, with 11 bases sitting between them. The germline V gene has CDR1 SGHRS and CDR2 YFSETQ. The CDR3 spans 15 residues. As DNA, the CDR3 is TGCGCCAGCAGCTTGCCGGGCCCTGCGAACACTGAAGCTTTCTTT. This encodes CASSLPGPANTEAFF. The full variable domain, its missing parts supplied by reference TRBV5-1 and TRBJ1-1, is KAGVTQTPRYLIKTRGQQVTLSCSPISGHRSVSWYQQTPGQGLQFLFEYFSETQRNKGNFPGRFSGRQFSNSRSEMNVSTLELGDSALYLCASSLPGPANTEAFFGQGTRLTVV.

This chain connects TRBV25-1 to TRBJ2-1; TRBD2 might be the D (5 bases). Germline V gene lookup returns CDR1 MGHDK and CDR2 SYGVNS. V was cut by 4 bases and J by 4 bases, with 11 bases left in between. This CDR3 spans 14 amino acids. The CDR3 bases are TGTGCCAGCAGTGTAACGGGATCTTACAATGAGCAGTTCTTC. Translated: CASSVTGSYNEQFF.

The chain employs TRBV15 and TRBJ1-2; D is uncertain. V was shortened by 0 bases and J by 2 bases, with 16 bases between the two germline ends. The CDR3 contains 17 residues. CDR1 and CDR2 from the germline V gene are LNHNV and YYDKDF (reference sequence). In DNA form, the CDR3 reads TGTGCCACCAGCAGAGATAGAGGGCGGGGATGGAACTATGGCTACACCTTC. This gives the protein CATSRDRGRGWNYGYTF.

The chain has TRBV12-3 or TRBV12-4 and TRBJ1-4; D is ambiguous. The CDR3 sequence is 14 residues long. V was cut by 6 bases and J by 0 bases, with 8 bases left in between. The CDR3 region is CASSSTTTNEKLFF. The CDR3 nucleotides read TGTGCCAGCAGCTCGACCACAACTAATGAAAAACTGTTTTTT.

This clonotype was recorded a few times. The V gene is TRBV20-1, the J gene TRBJ2-4, with D perhaps assigned TRBD1 or TRBD2 (5 bases each). Germline V gene data show CDR1 as DFQATT and CDR2 as SNEGSKA (reference sequence). The CDR3 totals 17 residues. Trimming cost V 3 bases and J 5 bases, with 23 bases left between them. The CDR3 DNA is TGCAGTGCTAGTAATCCCGGGGCAGGCGGGTTCCAAAACATTCAGTACTTC. Its protein product is CSASNPGAGGFQNIQYF.

This rearrangement joins TRBV27 to TRBJ2-4, with 11 bases that match TRBD2. With V trimmed by 7 bases and J by 13 bases, 9 bases remained unmatched. The CDR3 contains 13 residues. Germline lookup yields CDR1 MNHEY and CDR2 SMNVEV (reference sequence). Written as DNA, the CDR3 is TGTGCCAGCACTAGCGGGGGGCGGAGGGAGCAGTACTTC. Its protein is CASTSGGRREQYF.

The J gene is TRBJ1-5, the V gene TRBV27; TRBD1 might be the D (5 bases). Per the germline V gene, CDR1 is MNHEY and CDR2 is SMNVEV (reference sequence). The CDR3 is made up of 13 amino acids. Between the trimmed V and J ends, which lost 6 bases and 8 bases, there was a span of 14 bases. The CDR3 DNA follows: TGTGCCAGCAGCTCGGCGGGGGAGGAGCCCCAGCATTTT. Translating gives CASSSAGEEPQHF.

The rearrangement links TRBV12-3 or TRBV12-4 to TRBJ1-5; maybe TRBD1 (6 bases). Trimming left V 0 bases short and J 7 bases short, with 10 bases between. The CDR3 loop spans 14 amino acids. CDR3 protein: CASSLATGGQPQHF. CDR3 nucleotide sequence: TGTGCCAGCAGTTTAGCAACTGGGGGCCAGCCCCAGCATTTT.

The CDR3 here is CSASPGLAGYNEQYF. CDR3 nucleotides: TGCAGTGCTAGCCCGGGACTAGCGGGATACAATGAGCAGTACTTC. The rearrangement uses TRBV20-1 and TRBJ2-5, with 13 bases that match TRBD2. V shed 3 bases and J 11 bases; nucleotides not matched to a gene: 12. CDR3 size: 15 residues. Germline values: CDR1 DFQATT, CDR2 SNEGSKA (reference sequence).

V and J are TRBV20-1 and TRBJ2-1, with 9 bases identical to TRBD2. V was clipped by 2 bases and J by 0 bases; unmatched bases: 8. CDR1 and CDR2 (germline): DFQATT, SNEGSKA (reference sequence). The CDR3 has 17 residues. CDR3: CSARTSGHPSSYNEQFF. The CDR3 DNA sequence: TGCAGTGCTAGAACTAGCGGGCACCCGAGCTCCTACAATGAGCAGTTCTTC.

The CDR3 DNA is TGTGCCTGGGGGACGGGGGGCAATCAGCCCCAGCATTTT. As protein: CAWGTGGNQPQHF. This chain links TRBV30 with TRBJ1-5; D perhaps matches TRBD1 (5 bases). Germline values: CDR1 GTSNPN, CDR2 SVGIG (reference sequence). V lost 5 bases and J 2 bases, leaving 10 bases between the germline ends. The CDR3 loop spans 13 amino acids.

This clonotype appeared many times. This rearrangement joins TRBV2 to TRBJ2-7; no definite D call. Trimming cost V 3 bases and J 4 bases, with 4 bases left between them. Germline CDR1 and CDR2: SNHLY and FYNNEI. The CDR3 covers 11 residues. CDR3 loop: CASSDRYEQYF. CDR3 DNA sequence: TGTGCCAGCAGTGACCGGTACGAGCAGTACTTC.